The next 8 T cell receptor beta chains were all read from a single sample in a study of blood T cell repertoires in COVID-19. Sequencing was performed with immunoSEQ multiplex PCR; in TCRdb, only in-frame clones are kept and a portion is missing. The data show about 36,000 clones, 80% to 85% seen once. Sequencing was done on a sample of peripheral blood. Receptor source: a man aged 60 to 69 with COVID-19, enrolled during active disease.

V and J are TRBV24-1 and TRBJ2-2; no clear D gene. Germline lookup yields CDR1 KGHDR and CDR2 SFDVKD. V gave up 9 bases and J gave up 1 base, with 2 bases separating them. The CDR3 consists of 11 residues. In DNA, the CDR3 is TGTGCCACCCAGAACACCGGGGAGCTGTTTTTT. Translating it yields CATQNTGELFF.

The chain employs TRBV19 and TRBJ2-2; D unclear. Germline V lookup: CDR1 LNHDA, CDR2 SQIVND (reference sequence). V lost 0 bases, J lost 6 bases, and 11 bases lay in between. The length of the CDR3 is 15 residues. CDR3 nucleotide sequence: TGTGCCAGTAGTATAGATCAACGCCGGGCCGGGGAGCTGTTTTTT. Translating gives CASSIDQRRAGELFF.

The rearrangement joins TRBV5-1 to TRBJ2-7, with 12 bases identical to TRBD2. The CDR3 has 15 residues. CDR1 is SGHRS and CDR2 is YFSETQ in the germline V gene. Trimming took 7 bases from V and 0 from J; bases not matched to a gene: 5. This CDR3 is CASALAGGSSYEQYF. For the CDR3, the DNA is TGCGCCAGCGCACTAGCGGGAGGAAGCTCCTACGAGCAGTACTTC. Combining the CDR3 with reference TRBV5-1 and TRBJ2-7 gives the whole variable domain KAGVTQTPRYLIKTRGQQVTLSCSPISGHRSVSWYQQTPGQGLQFLFEYFSETQRNKGNFPGRFSGRQFSNSRSEMNVSTLELGDSALYLCASALAGGSSYEQYFGPGTRLTVT.

The J gene is TRBJ1-2, the V gene TRBV4-1; D is uncertain. Germline CDR1 reads MGHRA; CDR2 reads YSYEKL. The length of the CDR3 is 14 residues. Trimming cost V 0 bases and J 8 bases, with 13 bases left between them. Here the CDR3 reads CASSQDGRVWGYTF. The DNA for the CDR3 is TGCGCCAGCAGCCAAGATGGGAGGGTATGGGGCTACACCTTC.

The V and J genes are TRBV7-6 and TRBJ2-5; 15 bases line up with TRBD2. From germline, CDR1 is SGHVS and CDR2 FNYEAQ. J gave up 4 bases and V 3 bases, and 6 bases lay outside the gene matches. This CDR3 has 17 residues. The CDR3 reads CASSFRGLAGGGETQYF. In nucleotides, the CDR3 is TGTGCCAGCAGCTTCCGGGGACTAGCGGGAGGTGGAGAGACCCAGTACTTC.

The gene calls are TRBV3-1 (or the pseudogene TRBV3-2) and TRBJ1-2; the match to TRBD1 covers 8 bases. Per the germline V gene, CDR1 is LGHDT and CDR2 is YNNKEL (reference sequence). CDR3 length: 15 amino acids. Trimming at V came to 1 base and at J to 1 base, leaving 2 bases not matched to a gene. CDR3 loop: CASSQGTGNNYGYTF. The CDR3 DNA follows: TGTGCCAGCAGCCAAGGGACAGGGAATAACTATGGCTACACCTTC.

The rearrangement uses TRBV27 and TRBJ2-2, with 14 bases lining up with TRBD2. CDR3 size: 19 residues. The ends lost 3 bases at V and 5 bases at J; junction bases unmatched: 11. Per germline, CDR1 MNHEY and CDR2 SMNVEV (reference sequence). The CDR3 loop reads CASSLRRLAGGPGTGELFF. The CDR3, as DNA: TGTGCCAGCAGTTTGAGGAGACTAGCGGGAGGGCCGGGAACCGGGGAGCTGTTTTTT.

This clone appeared a few times. The CDR3 sequence is CASSQGYSRDGYTF. CDR3 nucleotide sequence: TGTGCCAGCAGCCAGGGCTACTCCAGGGATGGCTACACCTTC. The J gene is TRBJ1-2, the V gene TRBV11-2; D may be TRBD1 (5 bases). This CDR3 region has 14 residues. Trimming took off 5 bases at V and 6 bases at J, with 16 bases between the two ends. Germline CDR1 is SGHAT and CDR2 is FQNNGV.